This T cell receptor beta chain was observed in a study of STAT5B mutations in CD4+ large granular lymphocyte leukemia. Study background: Among healthy controls, a particular HLA allele went with more CDR3 'QG' motifs.

A note on this clone: Its cognate antigen is unknown. This sample also contains other DNA sequences that code for the same CDR3.

Study-wide points: TRBV06-family usage was enriched in top patient clones (8/27) versus controls (2/35). No patients shared main leukemic clonotypes, though 20% to 25% appeared at low frequency elsewhere. Without putative leukemic clones, patient CD4-sorted repertoires remained more clonal than healthy CD4+ repertoires.

Clones were sequenced by immunoSEQ multiplex PCR, and TCRdb holds only the in-frame ones, with some missing. The table shows around 31,000 clones, with about 76% occurring only once. V lost 5 bases and J 6 bases, leaving 9 bases between the germline ends. This CDR3 comprises 12 residues. Germline V CDR1 and CDR2: MDHEN, SYDVKM. The V and J genes are TRBV28 and TRBJ2-3, with unresolved D. Sequencing input: CD4+ T cells from blood buffy coats. The receptor comes from a human donor in good health. The CDR3 loop reads CASSPRPDTQYF. CDR3 coding DNA: TGTGCCAGCAGTCCCCGCCCGGATACGCAGTATTTT. The full variable domain, its missing parts supplied by reference TRBV28 and TRBJ2-3, is DVKVTQSSRYLVKRTGEKVFLECVQDMDHENMFWYRQDPGLGLRLIYFSYDVKMKEKGDIPEGYSVSREKKERFSLILESASTNQTSMYLCASSPRPDTQYFGPGTRLTVL.